This TCR beta chain was captured in a study of neurological immune-mediated disorders. Study-wide results and caveats: TCR clonal expansion peaked in HTLV-1-associated myelopathy patients and was lowest in multiple sclerosis patients.

Synthesis of cDNA was carried out by template-switch 5'RACE. The reaction used 10-nucleotide random UMIs. From the 5' RACE reads, TCRdb called clonotypes with MiXCR, one entry per CDR3 protein. The table lists 55,000 to 70,000 distinct CDR3 sequences, over 10% of them singletons, with 1.5% to 2% in the top ten. Trimming took 3 bases from V and 4 from J; bases not matched to a gene: 1. The germline V gene encodes CDR1 SGHKS and CDR2 YYEKEE (reference sequence). The CDR3 has 14 amino acids. This clonotype was recorded many times. What it binds is unknown. The chain carries TRBV5-5 and TRBJ1-3, with 10 bases that match TRBD1. The receptor was derived from a man aged 55 to 70 in good health. The sequencing sample was made of PBMCs. The CDR3 reads CASSSTGGGNTIYF. DNA of the CDR3: TGTGCCAGCAGCTCGACAGGGGGCGGAAACACCATATATTTT.